The text below deals with one TCR beta chain. Its binding antigen is unknown. No qualities accompany the bases; no much larger clone lies one base away. This entry comes from a study of beta chain features in type 1 diabetes (dated by TCRdb to the late 2010s). Looking at the study overall: Mean age, gender distribution, total cell number and subset yield were not different between patients and healthy donors. A total of 85 million to 140 million sorted cells were examined across all samples, and the number of cells per subset was strongly correlated with RNA yield. The study compared TCRB repertoires of sorted circulating CD4+ T cell subsets between recently diagnosed type 1 diabetes patients and matched healthy donors. Whereas all 28 donors provided naive and central memory subsets, regulatory and stem cell-like memory subsets were isolated from just 8 patients and roughly eight healthy donors. What the authors observed across the whole study: Sequencing cDNA rather than genomic DNA could over-represent highly expressing activated cells, although activation and CD3 levels did not differ between groups. Patients with type 1 diabetes made fewer insertions and deleted more nucleotides at VDJ recombination sites, implying thymic rearrangement abnormalities. Naive, central memory and regulatory TCRB repertoires appeared more similar among patients than among healthy donors. HLA sub-analyses involved small numbers of individuals, so any influence of HLA type on TCRB rearrangement remained unresolved. PCR might favor shorter templates, but patient and control samples were amplified and corrected together, so any skew would affect both groups equally. A moderate but significant shortening of TCRB CDR3 length was observed in type 1 diabetes patients in all four CD4+ subsets.

Each donor gave one peripheral blood draw, averaging approximately 0.11 L, which was collected into heparinised tubes. Using a panel that included CD45RO, CCR7, CD25, CD127, CD95 and CD27, naive, central memory, regulatory and stem cell-like memory CD4+ T cells were sorted on a BD FACSAria II. Every sorted population had a purity above 95%. PBMCs were isolated immediately by Lymphoprep density gradient centrifugation and stained directly without culture. So that batch effects would be minimized, each experiment stained and sorted samples in pairs, pairing one healthy donor with one patient. The germline V gene sets CDR1 to SGDLS and CDR2 to YYNGEE. The CDR3 numbers 14 residues from cysteine through phenylalanine. The CDR3 DNA has 42 bases and is translated from base 1. Clipping removes 4 bases from V and 3 bases from J, with 6 as the unmatched junction base count. All of the isolated RNA was reverse transcribed with the High Capacity cDNA Reverse Transcription Kit, so expressed TCRB transcripts were sequenced. Naive, central memory and regulatory T cell samples underwent deep immunoSEQ sequencing, averaging roughly 3.5 million total reads per sample. Sorted cells were lysed in RLT buffer and RNA was extracted with DNase-treated RNeasy Micro or Mini kits, depending on cell number. Each cell subset was processed separately to prevent cross-contamination, with patient and healthy donor samples processed together. The immunoSEQ multiplex PCR was used to amplify TCRB sequences from cDNA, yielding 87-bp fragments that span the CDR3 region. Amplicons were sequenced on the Illumina HiSeq platform. The original methods were these. Synthetic template baselines were used to correct PCR bias computationally, reads within Hamming distance 2 were collapsed together, and singletons that could not be merged were discarded. Reads were aligned against IMGT so that V, D and J genes, CDR3 length and insertions or deletions at six rearrangement sites could be assigned. Within each subset, clonotype counts were normalized to sorted cell number, and only after that were true diversity and Gini coefficients computed with the tcR R package. The overlap coefficient, calculated on TCRB nucleotide sequences, was used to measure repertoire sharing. Out-of-frame TCRB sequences from naive cells were analyzed as a proxy for the pre-selection repertoire. The table was pulled from immuneACCESS by TCRdb, which kept in-frame rearrangements only. Such tables lose some clones; where checked, under half of the loss comes from unresolved V genes, and the rest has no known cause. From that table come the V and J calls and clone size; the DNA was used to work out D and trimming. This sample has 350,000 to 450,000 clones in its table, and roughly 12% of those were observed once. 0.008% to 0.011% of the sample is taken by the ten largest.

What was sequenced was naive CD4+ T cells from blood. In light of the paper, this sample's cell subset or site label describes: true naive CD4+ T cells. The rearranged chain carries TRBV9 and TRBJ2-5; 7 middle bases align to TRBD2. This receptor was obtained from a woman under 30 with type 1 diabetes. The CDR3 is CASSPRGGKETQYF. The nucleotide sequence is given as TGTGCCAGCAGCCCCCGGGGAGGGAAAGAGACCCAGTACTTC.